The clone carrying this TCR beta chain was recorded at least ten times. This sample was included in a study of blood T cell repertoires in COVID-19. Background on the study: The analysed material was cDNA or gDNA that came from T cells, B-cell-depleted T cells, or PBMCs.

In the authors' methods: The assay estimated nucleated cells by amplifying reference gene primers. Clones were sequenced by immunoSEQ multiplex PCR, and TCRdb holds only the in-frame ones, with some missing. The DNA was the basis for D and trimming; V, J and clone size are from that table. The sample has about 240,000 clones, roughly 80% seen once. Germline loops: CDR1 LNHDA, CDR2 SQIVND (reference sequence). V lost 4 bases and J 8 bases, leaving 14 bases between the germline ends. CDR3 length equals 14 residues. The rearrangement uses TRBV19 and TRBJ1-4, with D unresolved. This sequence was found in a woman of 80 years or more with COVID-19, enrolled during active disease. The sequenced sample consisted of peripheral blood. CDR3 coding DNA: TGTGCCAGTAGTAACCGGCCCCCGGGGGAAAAACTGTTTTTT. Translation: CASSNRPPGEKLFF.